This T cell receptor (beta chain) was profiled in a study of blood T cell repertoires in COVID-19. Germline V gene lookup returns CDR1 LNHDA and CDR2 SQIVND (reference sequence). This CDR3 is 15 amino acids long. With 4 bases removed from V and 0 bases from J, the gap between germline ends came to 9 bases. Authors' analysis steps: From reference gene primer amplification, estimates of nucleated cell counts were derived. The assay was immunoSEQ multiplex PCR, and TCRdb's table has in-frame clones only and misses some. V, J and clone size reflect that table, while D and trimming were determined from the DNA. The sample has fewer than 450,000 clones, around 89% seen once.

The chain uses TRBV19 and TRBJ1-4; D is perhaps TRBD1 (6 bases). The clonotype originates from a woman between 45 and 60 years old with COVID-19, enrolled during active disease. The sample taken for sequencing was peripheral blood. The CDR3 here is CASSKAGATNEKLFF. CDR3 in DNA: TGTGCCAGTAGTAAGGCAGGGGCAACTAATGAAAAACTGTTTTTT.